The 4 T cell receptor beta chains reported below all come from one sample, sequenced in a study of T cells in Graves' hyperthyroidism and ophthalmopathy. RNA transcripts yielded amplified TCR beta CDR3 regions. The HTBI primer set drove a first-round RT-PCR of the TCR CDR3. Each CDR3 protein gets one entry after TCRdb re-called the multiplex PCR reads with MiXCR. The table shows 640,000 or so distinct CDR3 sequences, with approximately 15% occurring only once. Input material: blood. Every receptor here comes from a woman aged 18-29 years with Graves' ophthalmopathy.

This clonotype came up many times. V is TRBV4-1 and J is TRBJ1-1; D remains unclear. Trimming shortened V by 4 bases and J by 3 bases, and 12 bases separated the two germline ends. Germline V gene lookup returns CDR1 MGHRA and CDR2 YSYEKL. This CDR3 has 14 residues. CDR3 residues: CASSPLRRDTEAFF. DNA of the CDR3: TGCGCCAGCAGCCCATTAAGGCGGGACACTGAAGCTTTCTTT.

This chain links TRBV20-1 with TRBJ1-1, with D perhaps matching TRBD1 (6 bases). The CDR3 covers 14 residues. V was pared by 2 bases and J by 2 bases, with 12 bases between. The germline V gene has CDR1 DFQATT and CDR2 SNEGSKA (reference sequence). CDR3 nucleotides: TGCAGTGCTAGACCCAGGACAGCTAACACTGAAGCTTTCTTT. Translating it yields CSARPRTANTEAFF.

This chain joins TRBV6-1 and TRBJ2-5; 11 bases match TRBD2. V dropped 6 bases and J dropped 6; count of bases not matched to a gene: 6. The CDR3 runs 14 residues. Germline lookup yields CDR1 MNHNS and CDR2 SASEGT. CDR3 loop: CASRPTSGSQTQYF. CDR3 coding DNA: TGTGCCAGCAGACCTACTAGCGGGAGTCAGACCCAGTACTTC.

As to this clonotype: A read error may produce the germline difference seen at one junction end. This rearrangement joins TRBV5-1 to TRBJ2-2, with TRBD1 identical over 11 bases. CDR3 length: 21 amino acids. Germline values: CDR1 SGHRS, CDR2 YFSETQ. The CDR3 here is CASTPITNGIRGQGGNGELFF. The CDR3 nucleotides are TGTGCCAGCACCCCGATAACAAACGGGATCAGGGGACAGGGGGGGAACGGGGAGCTGTTTTTT.